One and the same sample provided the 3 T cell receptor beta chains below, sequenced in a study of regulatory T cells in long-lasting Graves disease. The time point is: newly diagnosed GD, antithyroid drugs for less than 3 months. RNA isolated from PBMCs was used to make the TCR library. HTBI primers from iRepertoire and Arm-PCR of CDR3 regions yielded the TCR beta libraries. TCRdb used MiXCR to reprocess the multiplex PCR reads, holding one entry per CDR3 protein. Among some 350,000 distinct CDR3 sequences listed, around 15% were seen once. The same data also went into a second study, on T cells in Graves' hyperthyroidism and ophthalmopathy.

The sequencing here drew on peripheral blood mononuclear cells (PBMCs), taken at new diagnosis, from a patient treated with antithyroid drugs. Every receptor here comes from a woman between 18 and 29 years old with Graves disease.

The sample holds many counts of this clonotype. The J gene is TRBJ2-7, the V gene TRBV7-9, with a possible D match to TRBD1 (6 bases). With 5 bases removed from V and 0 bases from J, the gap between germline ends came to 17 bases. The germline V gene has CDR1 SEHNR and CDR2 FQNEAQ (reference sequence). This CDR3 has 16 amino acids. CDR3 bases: TGTGCCAGCAGCCCACCGGGACAACTGTTCTCCTACGAGCAGTACTTC. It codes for CASSPPGQLFSYEQYF.

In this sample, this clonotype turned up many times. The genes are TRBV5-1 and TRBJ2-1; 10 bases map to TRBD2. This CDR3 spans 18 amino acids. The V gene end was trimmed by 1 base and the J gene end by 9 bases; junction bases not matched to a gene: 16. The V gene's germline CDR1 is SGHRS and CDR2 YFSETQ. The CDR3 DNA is TGCGCCAGCAGCTTGAGGTTCTCTAGCGGGAGTATAGGGAGTGAGCAGTTCTTC. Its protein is CASSLRFSSGSIGSEQFF.

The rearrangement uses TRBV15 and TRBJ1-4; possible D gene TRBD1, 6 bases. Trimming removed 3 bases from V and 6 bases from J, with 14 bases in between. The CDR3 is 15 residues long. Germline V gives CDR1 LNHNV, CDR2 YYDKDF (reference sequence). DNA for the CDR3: TGTGCCACCAGCAGCGCACAGGGTCCGTATGAAAAACTGTTTTTT. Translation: CATSSAQGPYEKLFF.